This T cell receptor beta chain was sequenced in a study of CD8+ T cells in alopecia areata. Study results and caveats: Scalp samples also yield sequences of resident alphabeta T cells from normal skin. Lesional scalp displayed greater clonality than normal scalp, most notably in alopecia totalis/universalis.

Germline assignment: CDR1 SNHLY and CDR2 FYNNEI. The CDR3 has 13 amino acids. The V and J ends lost 7 bases and 4 bases, in that order; junction bases with no gene match: 6. Extraction and reverse transcription of RNA yielded cDNA as the sequencing template. Assay: immunoSEQ multiplex PCR; the TCRdb copy retains only in-frame clones and omits some. This sample carries about 160,000 clones, approximately 65% of them seen once, and the ten largest clones take over 0.85%. As for treatment: oral pan-JAK inhibitor, 5-10 mg twice daily. This clone was found once. As yet, its antigen is unknown. The receptor was isolated from a human donor with alopecia areata. The source material was CD4+ T cells sorted from blood, sampled at week 4, from a patient treated with tofacitinib. This chain joins TRBV2 and TRBJ1-2, with 7 positions matching TRBD1. This CDR3 reads CASTEDRAYGYTF. The CDR3 nucleotides read TGTGCCAGCACCGAAGACAGGGCCTATGGCTACACCTTC.